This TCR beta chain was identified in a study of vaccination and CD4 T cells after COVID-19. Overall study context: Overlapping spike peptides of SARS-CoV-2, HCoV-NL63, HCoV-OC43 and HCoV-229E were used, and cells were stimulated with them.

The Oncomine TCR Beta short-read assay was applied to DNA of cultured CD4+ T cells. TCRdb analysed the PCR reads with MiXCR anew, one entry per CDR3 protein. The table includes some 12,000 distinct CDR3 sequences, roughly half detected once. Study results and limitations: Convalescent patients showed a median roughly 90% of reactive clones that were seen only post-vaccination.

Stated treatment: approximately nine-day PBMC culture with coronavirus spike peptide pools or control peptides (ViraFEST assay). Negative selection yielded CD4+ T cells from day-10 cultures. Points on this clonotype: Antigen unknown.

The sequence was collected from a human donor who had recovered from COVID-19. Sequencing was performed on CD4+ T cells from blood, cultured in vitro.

Here the CDR3 DNA reads TGTGCCAGCAGTGAATTGGTTTCCGGGGATGGCTACACCTTC. This codes for CASSELVSGDGYTF. The genes are TRBV2 and TRBJ1-2; no clear D. This CDR3 contains 14 residues. Between the trimmed V and J ends, which lost 2 bases and 6 bases, there was a span of 13 bases. CDR1 and CDR2 (germline): SNHLY, FYNNEI. The full variable domain, with the rest looked up from reference TRBV2 and TRBJ1-2, is EPEVTQTPSHQVTQMGQEVILRCVPISNHLYFYWYRQILGQKVEFLVSFYNNEISEKSEIFDDQFSVERPDGSNFTLKIRSTKLEDSAMYFCASSELVSGDGYTFGSGTRLTVV.